The 14 T cell receptor beta chains below come from one sample, sequenced in a study of cytomegalovirus exposure and HLA in healthy donors. The PCR employed 60 Vbeta primers together with 13 Jbeta primers. Sequenced by immunoSEQ multiplex PCR; TCRdb stores in-frame clones only, minus some. The sample yields about 160,000 clones, around 69% seen once. Sequenced sample: PBMCs. The receptors derive from a woman younger than 45 in good health and CMV-seronegative.

The chain recombines TRBV9 with TRBJ2-7, with TRBD2 matching over 10 bases. In germline, CDR1 is SGDLS, CDR2 YYNGEE. This CDR3 comprises 15 residues. V lost 4 bases and J lost 1; bases outside the gene matches: 5. As DNA, the CDR3 is TGTGCCAGCAGCTCTACTAGCGGGGTGTCCTACGAGCAGTACTTC. Translating it yields CASSSTSGVSYEQYF.

The sample holds one count of this clone. This chain joins TRBV5-4 and TRBJ2-7; TRBD2 might be the D (5 bases). V was cut by 4 bases and J by 1 base, with 9 bases left in between. The CDR3 has 13 amino acids. From germline, CDR1 is SGHNT and CDR2 YYREEE (reference sequence). As DNA, the CDR3 is TGTGCCAGCAGCCATGAGGGTTCCTACGAGCAGTACTTC. This translates into CASSHEGSYEQYF.

In its sample, this clone was seen a few times. This chain uses TRBV5-4 with TRBJ2-3; TRBD1 agrees at 9 bases. The CDR3 has 15 amino acids. Germline V gene lookup returns CDR1 SGHNT and CDR2 YYREEE (reference sequence). J was trimmed by 4 bases and V by 4 bases; bases with no gene match: 7. Here the CDR3 DNA reads TGTGCCAGCAGCGAGGGACAGGGTGGCGCAGATACGCAGTATTTT. Translation gives CASSEGQGGADTQYF.

This chain connects TRBV2 to TRBJ1-5, with a weak D call TRBD1 (5 bases). CDR3 length equals 14 residues. V was pared by 2 bases and J by 4 bases, with 9 bases between. Per the germline V gene, CDR1 is SNHLY and CDR2 is FYNNEI. The DNA for the CDR3 is TGTGCCAGCAGTGAAAGGCGGGGGAATCAGCCCCAGCATTTT. It is translated as CASSERRGNQPQHF.

The chain recombines TRBV19 with TRBJ1-1, with a tentative D call TRBD1 (5 bases). Germline assignment: CDR1 LNHDA and CDR2 SQIVND (reference sequence). The CDR3 is made up of 14 amino acids. Trimming left V 9 bases short and J 1 base short, with 15 bases between. For the CDR3, the DNA is TGTGCCAGCCGGAGGGGCCGGGCGAACACTGAAGCTTTCTTT. It translates to CASRRGRANTEAFF.

This chain uses TRBV6-1 with TRBJ2-1, with 8 bases that match TRBD2. CDR3 length: 15 residues. Germline assignment: CDR1 MNHNS and CDR2 SASEGT. The junction had 2 bases not matched to a gene; V was cut back by 0 bases and J by 4 bases. CDR3 sequence (DNA): TGTGCCAGCAGTGAAGCTAGCGGGAAATACAATGAGCAGTTCTTC. Amino acid sequence: CASSEASGKYNEQFF.

This clone was recorded a few times. The V gene is TRBV27, the J gene TRBJ2-7, with 8 bases lining up with TRBD2. The CDR3 has 16 residues. Germline lookup yields CDR1 MNHEY and CDR2 SMNVEV (reference sequence). V was clipped by 1 base and J by 4 bases; unmatched bases: 9. This chain's CDR3 is CASSLLQSGSTYEQYF. CDR3 nucleotides: TGTGCCAGCAGTTTATTGCAAAGCGGGAGTACGTACGAGCAGTACTTC.

V and J are TRBV28 and TRBJ1-5, with D possibly matching TRBD1 (6 bases). The CDR3 runs 14 residues. The V gene lost 5 bases and the J gene lost 4 bases, with 12 bases spanning the gap. Per the germline V gene, CDR1 is MDHEN and CDR2 is SYDVKM. CDR3: CASSIRGLNQPQHF. The CDR3 DNA sequence: TGTGCCAGCAGTATCAGGGGTTTGAATCAGCCCCAGCATTTT.

This clone was observed a handful of times. The chain uses TRBV19 and TRBJ1-1, with a possible D match to TRBD1 (6 bases). V lost 10 bases to trimming and J lost 3 bases, with 18 bases between them. This CDR3 is 14 amino acids long. Germline assignment: CDR1 LNHDA and CDR2 SQIVND (reference sequence). The CDR3 region has the DNA TGTGCCACCCAAACGGGGGGCGTGTACACTGAAGCTTTCTTT. It encodes CATQTGGVYTEAFF.

This chain joins TRBV11-3 and TRBJ1-1; no reliable D call. V dropped 0 bases and J dropped 0 bases, with 8 bases sitting between them. The germline gives CDR1 SGHNT, CDR2 YENEEA. The CDR3 runs to 15 residues. The CDR3 nucleotides are TGTGCCAGCAGCTTAGACAGCAGGATGAACACTGAAGCTTTCTTT. Translation gives CASSLDSRMNTEAFF.

This clone was counted a few times. The genes are TRBV19 and TRBJ1-1; the D gene is possibly TRBD1 (6 bases). This CDR3 has 15 residues. Germline CDR1 reads LNHDA; CDR2 reads SQIVND (reference sequence). The V gene lost 3 bases and the J gene lost 4 bases, with 15 bases spanning the gap. CDR3: CASSIRTGLFTEAFF. CDR3 in DNA: TGTGCCAGTAGTATCCGTACAGGGTTGTTCACTGAAGCTTTCTTT. The complete variable domain, with remaining parts taken from reference TRBV19 and TRBJ1-1, reads DGGITQSPKYLFRKEGQNVTLSCEQNLNHDAMYWYRQDPGQGLRLIYYSQIVNDFQKGDIAEGYSVSREKKESFPLTVTSAQKNPTAFYLCASSIRTGLFTEAFFGQGTRLTVV.

The CDR3 bases are TGTGCCAGCAGCTTATTCAGGGGAGCTTTCTTT. This sequence encodes CASSLFRGAFF. This sequence joins TRBV7-2 and TRBJ1-1, with a weak D call TRBD1 (6 bases). The CDR3 spans 11 residues. V was trimmed by 2 bases and J by 10 bases, leaving 8 bases between them. CDR1 SGHTA and CDR2 FQGNSA come from the germline V gene.

J is TRBJ2-1 and V is TRBV28; 10 bases align to TRBD2. This CDR3 region has 17 residues. J lost 7 bases, V lost 4 bases, and 13 bases had no gene match. Germline V gene lookup returns CDR1 MDHEN and CDR2 SYDVKM. The DNA of the CDR3 is TGTGCCAGCAGTTCGATCCTCAGCGGGGGGGCAAGGAATGAGCAGTTCTTC. This encodes CASSSILSGGARNEQFF.

The chain employs TRBV6-1 and TRBJ1-1; no clear D gene. The CDR3 totals 14 residues. The V gene lost 2 bases and the J gene lost 7 bases, with 14 bases spanning the gap. Germline loops: CDR1 MNHNS, CDR2 SASEGT. The CDR3 coding sequence is TGTGCCAGCAGTGAAAATTTGCCACCCAGTGAAGCTTTCTTT. It codes for CASSENLPPSEAFF.